One sample yielded the 15 T cell receptor beta chains listed below, sequenced in a study of T cells expressing NK-cell markers. TCRdb re-called the 5' RACE reads; every CDR3 protein appears as one record, without DNA. The listing contains about 460,000 distinct CDR3 sequences. The source material was blood T cells: a sorted CD56 or NKG2C T cell subset, CD4+ or CD8+ T cells, or bulk PBMC T cells (not recorded which). The receptors derive from a woman aged 45-60 years in good health.

This sequence joins TRBV7-2 and TRBJ1-1; TCRdb outputs TRBD1, but without DNA this stays unchecked. Germline loops: CDR1 SGHTA, CDR2 FQGNSA. This CDR3 region has 15 residues. This CDR3 reads CASSPAPGQYTEAFF. Full variable domain (missing parts from reference TRBV7-2 and TRBJ1-1): GAGVSQSPSNKVTEKGKDVELRCDPISGHTALYWYRQSLGQGLEFLIYFQGNSAPDKSGLPSDRFSAERTGGSVSTLTIQRTQQEDSAVYLCASSPAPGQYTEAFFGQGTRLTVV.

The chain employs TRBV6-5 and TRBJ2-7; TCRdb picks TRBD1, but there is no DNA to check that call. The CDR3 is 15 residues long. The germline gives CDR1 MNHEY, CDR2 SVGAGI. The CDR3 region is CASSYSNAGTYEQYF.

The chain is built from TRBV6-2 or TRBV6-3 and TRBJ1-5. CDR1 is MNHEY and CDR2 is SVGEGT in the germline V gene. This CDR3 is 12 amino acids long. The chain's CDR3 is CASSQNWQPQHF.

The rearrangement uses TRBV9 and TRBJ2-5; TCRdb's D gene call, TRBD1, goes unchecked for lack of DNA. CDR3 length: 15 residues. From germline, CDR1 is SGDLS and CDR2 YYNGEE. The CDR3 here is CASSVGGPPFETQYF.

V and J are TRBV5-1 and TRBJ1-1. The CDR3 length is 15 residues. Germline V gene lookup returns CDR1 SGHRS and CDR2 YFSETQ. This chain's CDR3 is CASSSTGAQGTEAFF.

V usage is TRBV14 and J usage is TRBJ2-7; TCRdb indicates TRBD2, and absent DNA this call remains unverified. The CDR3 has 17 amino acids. Per germline, CDR1 SGHDN and CDR2 FVKESK. The CDR3 protein is CASSPWTSGRPSYEQYF. The entire variable domain, with the rest obtained from reference TRBV14 and TRBJ2-7, is as follows: EAGVTQFPSHSVIEKGQTVTLRCDPISGHDNLYWYRRVMGKEIKFLLHFVKESKQDESGMPNNRFLAERTGGTYSTLKVQPAELEDSGVYFCASSPWTSGRPSYEQYFGPGTRLTVT.

This rearrangement joins TRBV5-1 to TRBJ2-1. CDR3 size: 15 residues. Germline V gene lookup returns CDR1 SGHRS and CDR2 YFSETQ. The CDR3 loop reads CASSLSGTSYNEQFF.

CDR3 protein: CASSLATGPHNEQFF. The chain recombines TRBV11-2 with TRBJ2-1; TCRdb proposes TRBD1, but this gene call is untestable without DNA. The germline gives CDR1 SGHAT, CDR2 FQNNGV. The CDR3 is made up of 15 amino acids. Combining the CDR3 with reference TRBV11-2 and TRBJ2-1 gives the whole variable domain EAGVAQSPRYKIIEKRQSVAFWCNPISGHATLYWYQQILGQGPKLLIQFQNNGVVDDSQLPKDRFSAERLKGVDSTLKIQPAKLEDSAVYLCASSLATGPHNEQFFGPGTRLTVL.

This chain's CDR3 is CASSLEGEGYTF. The chain combines TRBV5-1 with TRBJ1-2; as DNA is missing, the TRBD1 call by TCRdb cannot be tested. The CDR3 loop spans 12 amino acids. CDR1 SGHRS and CDR2 YFSETQ come from the germline V gene.

This chain connects TRBV28 to TRBJ1-1; TCRdb names TRBD1, which stays unverified in the absence of DNA. From germline, CDR1 is MDHEN and CDR2 SYDVKM. The CDR3 loop spans 13 amino acids. The CDR3: CASSVPANTEAFF.

The chain links TRBV4-1 to TRBJ2-1; TCRdb lists TRBD2, though no DNA is available to test this call. CDR3 length: 17 residues. Germline V gene lookup returns CDR1 MGHRA and CDR2 YSYEKL. CDR3 sequence: CASSQSGIHLGYNEQFF.

The chain joins TRBV21-1 to TRBJ2-1; as DNA is missing, the TRBD1 call by TCRdb cannot be tested. TRBV21-1 is listed as a pseudogene. The CDR3 is 13 amino acids. The chain's CDR3 is CASSNGGANEQFF.

J is TRBJ2-3 and V is TRBV27; checking the TCRdb D call of TRBD2 is not possible without DNA. Germline assignment: CDR1 MNHEY and CDR2 SMNVEV (reference sequence). This CDR3 is 14 amino acids long. The CDR3 spells CASSSLRQTDTQYF.

The chain joins TRBV5-1 to TRBJ2-4. There are 14 residues in the CDR3. CDR1 and CDR2 (germline): SGHRS, YFSETQ. The CDR3 here is CASSWGLDGDIQYF.

The rearrangement uses TRBV20-1 and TRBJ2-2. CDR1 is DFQATT, CDR2 SNEGSKA, per germline (reference sequence). This CDR3 spans 15 amino acids. The CDR3 sequence is CSARGSLLGTGELFF.